This T cell receptor beta chain was sequenced in a study of T cells expressing NK-cell markers. Study in general: HCMV serostatus: most of the eight sequenced donors positive, one negative.

Germline values: CDR1 SNHLY, CDR2 FYNNEI. This CDR3 has 16 residues. TCRdb reworked the 5' RACE reads into one entry per CDR3 protein, no DNA. The sample data list 500,000 to 600,000 distinct CDR3 sequences. V is TRBV2 and J is TRBJ2-3; TCRdb's D call of TRBD2 is untestable without DNA. This clonotype originated in a man between 18 and 29 years old in good health. Sequenced sample: blood T cells: a sorted CD56 or NKG2C T cell subset, CD4+ or CD8+ T cells, or bulk PBMC T cells (not recorded which). This CDR3 reads CASSVEAGGSTDTQYF. Looking up the rest from reference TRBV2 and TRBJ2-3 gives the full variable domain: EPEVTQTPSHQVTQMGQEVILRCVPISNHLYFYWYRQILGQKVEFLVSFYNNEISEKSEIFDDQFSVERPDGSNFTLKIRSTKLEDSAMYFCASSVEAGGSTDTQYFGPGTRLTVL.